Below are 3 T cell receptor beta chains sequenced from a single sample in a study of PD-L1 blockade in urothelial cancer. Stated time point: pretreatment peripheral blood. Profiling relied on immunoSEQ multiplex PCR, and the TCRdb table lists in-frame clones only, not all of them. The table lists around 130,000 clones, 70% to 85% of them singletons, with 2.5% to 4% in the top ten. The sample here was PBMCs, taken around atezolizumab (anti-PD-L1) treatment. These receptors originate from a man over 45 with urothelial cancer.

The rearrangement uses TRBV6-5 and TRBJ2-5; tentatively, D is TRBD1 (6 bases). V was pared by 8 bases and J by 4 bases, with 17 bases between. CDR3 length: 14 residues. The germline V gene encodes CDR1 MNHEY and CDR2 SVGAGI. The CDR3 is CASQAQGLSETQYF. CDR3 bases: TGTGCCAGCCAAGCTCAGGGGCTTTCAGAGACCCAGTACTTC.

CDR3 sequence reads: CASSVGTSRYNEQFF. CDR3 DNA sequence: TGTGCCAGCAGCGTTGGGACTAGCCGCTACAATGAGCAGTTCTTC. The V call is TRBV9, the J call TRBJ2-1, with 9 bases that match TRBD2. V shed 2 bases and J 3 bases; nucleotides not matched to a gene: 3. Germline lookup yields CDR1 SGDLS and CDR2 YYNGEE. The CDR3 spans 15 residues.

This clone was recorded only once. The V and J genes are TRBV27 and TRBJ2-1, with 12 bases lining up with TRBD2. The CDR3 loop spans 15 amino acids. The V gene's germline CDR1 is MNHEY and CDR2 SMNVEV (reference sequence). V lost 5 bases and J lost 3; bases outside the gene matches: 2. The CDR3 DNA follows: TGTGCCAGCAGTGCACTAGCGGGAGGCTACAATGAGCAGTTCTTC. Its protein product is CASSALAGGYNEQFF.